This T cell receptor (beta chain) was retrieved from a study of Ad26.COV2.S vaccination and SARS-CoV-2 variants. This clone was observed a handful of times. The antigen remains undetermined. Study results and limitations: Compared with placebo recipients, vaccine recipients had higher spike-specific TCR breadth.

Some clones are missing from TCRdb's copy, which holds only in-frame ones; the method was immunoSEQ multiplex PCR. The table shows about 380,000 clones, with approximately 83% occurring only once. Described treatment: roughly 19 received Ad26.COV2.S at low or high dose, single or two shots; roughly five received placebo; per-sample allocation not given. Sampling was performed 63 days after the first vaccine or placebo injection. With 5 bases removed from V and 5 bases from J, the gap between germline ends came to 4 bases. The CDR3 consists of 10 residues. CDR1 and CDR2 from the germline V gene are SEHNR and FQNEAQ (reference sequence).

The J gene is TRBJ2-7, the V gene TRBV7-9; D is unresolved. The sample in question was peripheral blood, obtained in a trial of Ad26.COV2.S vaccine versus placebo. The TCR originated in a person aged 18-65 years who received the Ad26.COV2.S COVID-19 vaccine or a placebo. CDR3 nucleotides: TGTGCCAGCAGCCTAGACGAGCAGTACTTC. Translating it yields CASSLDEQYF.